A selection of T cell receptor beta chains follows, all from one sample in a study of blood T cell repertoires in COVID-19. Clones were read by immunoSEQ multiplex PCR, and TCRdb kept only the in-frame ones, dropping some. The profile shows about 220,000 clones, over 65% of them singletons. Sequencing was performed on PBMCs or T cells enriched from blood (not recorded which). These receptors originate from a woman aged 60-75 years who had recovered from COVID-19. Both conserved end residues are part of each CDR3. The order of the fields is V gene, J gene, clone size, CDR3 protein. Clone size is stated in some rows and not others, as once, few, many or a class when expanded.

>TRBV7-6|TRBJ2-3|.
CASSLRTSVSTDTQYF
>TRBV6-2/TRBV6-3|TRBJ2-1|.
CASSPSVAGLYNEQFF
>TRBV19|TRBJ1-2|.
CASKEVNYGYTF
>TRBV6-5|TRBJ2-2|.
CASSFFGTINTGELFF
>TRBV19|TRBJ2-7|.
CASTHRVGNYEQYF
>TRBV10-3|TRBJ2-2|.
CAISDLAGANTGELFF
>TRBV3-1/TRBV3-2|TRBJ1-2|.
CASSQYRVEGYTF
>TRBV6-1|TRBJ1-5|.
CASSESIAGGINQPQHF
>TRBV29-1|TRBJ2-7|.
CSVTTRSGRKSAEQYF
>TRBV29-1|TRBJ1-2|few
CSVGGQGASFNYGYTF
>TRBV27|TRBJ2-7|.
CASRSAASGIGEQYF
>TRBV10-3|TRBJ1-5|.
CAISDGGGNNQPQHF
>TRBV7-9|TRBJ2-3|.
CASSSGDYTDTQYF
>TRBV5-1|TRBJ1-3|few
CASSLSRGNSGNTIYF
>TRBV11-2|TRBJ2-3|.
CASSRGQVSTDTQYF
>TRBV7-2|TRBJ1-4|.
CASSSGGGPNEKLFF
>TRBV7-2|TRBJ1-1|.
CASRANTGGANTEAFF
>TRBV24-1|TRBJ2-1|.
CATSDFYGAGEKQFF